These T cell receptor beta chains were read from a single sample in a study of T cells in Graves' hyperthyroidism and ophthalmopathy. MiXCR was run by TCRdb on the multiplex PCR reads, yielding one entry per CDR3 protein. This sample yields some 740,000 distinct CDR3 sequences, of which 14% are seen a single time; roughly 10% belongs to the top ten. Sequenced material: blood. The receptor set was obtained from a young woman with Graves' hyperthyroidism. Each CDR3 is given with its conserved first and last residue. The order of the fields is clone size, J gene, D gene, V gene, CDR3 protein, CDR3 DNA. D genes are given only for firm matches. Not every row has a clone size; where given, it reads once, few, many or a size class.

many TRBJ2-3 - TRBV3-1 CASSQVPDPRGDTQYF TGTGCCAGCAGCCAAGTCCCCGACCCTAGGGGGGATACGCAGTATTTT
- TRBJ2-1 - TRBV19 CASSPRDGAYNEQFF TGTGCCAGTAGTCCTCGGGACGGGGCCTACAATGAGCAGTTCTTC
many TRBJ1-1 TRBD1 TRBV7-2 CASSPSGRGRAFF TGTGCCAGCAGCCCAAGTGGCAGGGGGCGAGCTTTCTTT
many TRBJ2-1 TRBD2 TRBV7-8 CASSLELAANNEQFF TGTGCCAGCAGCTTAGAGCTAGCGGCTAACAATGAGCAGTTCTTC
many TRBJ2-5 TRBD2 TRBV20-1 CSARPAGTSGRVAALETQYF TGCAGTGCTAGACCCGCGGGAACTAGCGGGAGGGTGGCGGCACTCGAGACCCAGTACTTC
many TRBJ2-1 TRBD2 TRBV7-2 CASSLGTSGRASCNEQFF TGTGCCAGCAGCCTAGGGACTAGCGGGAGGGCCTCCTGCAATGAGCAGTTCTTC
many TRBJ2-2 - TRBV7-2 CASSLTGNTGELFF TGTGCCAGCAGTCTGACAGGGAACACCGGGGAGCTGTTTTTT
- TRBJ2-4 TRBD1 TRBV20-1 CSATRTGTQNIQYF TGCAGTGCTACCCGGACAGGGACTCAAAACATTCAGTACTTC
many TRBJ2-7 TRBD2 TRBV20-1 CSTTVGGTYEQYF TGCAGCACTACTGTGGGGGGGACCTACGAGCAGTACTTC
few TRBJ2-1 TRBD1 TRBV5-5 CASSQPGTGGSEQFF TGTGCCAGCAGCCAGCCGGGGACAGGGGGCAGTGAGCAGTTCTTC
many TRBJ2-4 TRBD1 TRBV27 CASHRTGIAKNIQYF TGTGCCAGCCACCGGACAGGAATAGCCAAAAACATTCAGTACTTC
- TRBJ1-3 - TRBV15 CATAGGGSWGPLSGNTIYF TGTGCCACCGCGGGGGGAGGTTCTTGGGGGCCCCTCTCTGGAAACACCATATATTTT
many TRBJ2-7 - TRBV7-8 CASSFSGGPDEQYF TGTGCCAGCAGCTTCAGCGGAGGACCGGACGAGCAGTACTTC
many TRBJ1-1 TRBD1 TRBV11-2 CASSSWTGNTEAFF TGTGCCAGCAGCTCTTGGACAGGTAACACTGAAGCTTTCTTT
many TRBJ2-1 - TRBV28 CASSLFPAGKNSYNEQFF TGTGCCAGCAGTTTATTCCCGGCGGGAAAGAATTCCTACAATGAGCAGTTCTTC
many TRBJ2-5 TRBD1 TRBV13 CASSFGRQGAETQYF TGTGCCAGCAGCTTCGGTCGGCAGGGGGCTGAGACCCAGTACTTC
many TRBJ1-2 - TRBV6-1 CASSYKVSTSDGYTF TGTGCCAGCAGTTATAAAGTGTCAACTTCGGATGGCTACACCTTC
few TRBJ1-2 TRBD1 TRBV7-9 CASSQDQGVGYGYTF TGTGCCAGCAGCCAAGATCAGGGGGTCGGATATGGCTACACCTTC
few TRBJ2-2 - TRBV6-1 CASSDGGQNTGELFF TGTGCCAGCAGTGATGGGGGGCAGAACACCGGGGAGCTGTTTTTT
few TRBJ2-7 - TRBV27 CASSLVDRLYEQYF TGTGCCAGCAGCCTCGTGGACAGACTTTACGAGCAGTACTTC
few TRBJ1-1 - TRBV10-3 CAISESLGTEAFF TGTGCCATCAGTGAGTCACTAGGCACTGAAGCTTTCTTT
many TRBJ2-2 - TRBV29-1 CSALPNTGELFF TGCAGCGCCCTCCCGAACACCGGGGAGCTGTTTTTT
many TRBJ1-1 - TRBV3-1 CASSHTLQARTEAFF TGTGCCAGCAGCCATACCCTTCAGGCGCGCACTGAAGCTTTCTTT
- TRBJ2-7 - TRBV6-2/TRBV6-3 CASGLRVDSYEQYF TGTGCCAGCGGGTTGCGGGTAGACTCCTACGAGCAGTACTTC
many TRBJ2-7 TRBD2 TRBV27 CASSLSWTSGSYEQYF TGTGCCAGCAGTTTATCTTGGACTAGCGGGAGTTACGAGCAGTACTTC
many TRBJ2-3 - TRBV12-3/TRBV12-4 CASVGTDTQYF TGTGCCAGCGTGGGCACAGATACGCAGTATTTT
- TRBJ2-7 - TRBV2 CASSEEQRGVPYEQYF TGTGCCAGCAGTGAAGAACAAAGGGGTGTTCCCTACGAGCAGTACTTC
few TRBJ2-7 - TRBV18 CASSPRSDPVWEQYF TGTGCCAGCTCACCAAGGTCAGACCCGGTGTGGGAGCAGTACTTC
- TRBJ2-5 - TRBV7-8 CASSTRLGVAQYF TGTGCCAGCAGCACCCGTCTCGGCGTCGCCCAGTACTTC
- TRBJ2-7 - TRBV12-3/TRBV12-4 CASKTGTYEQYF TGTGCCAGCAAAACGGGCACCTACGAGCAGTACTTC
- TRBJ1-1 - TRBV12-3/TRBV12-4 CASANPETDWNTEAFF TGTGCCAGCGCCAACCCCGAGACAGATTGGAACACTGAAGCTTTCTTT
many TRBJ1-2 - TRBV6-5 CASSYSTGGGYTF TGTGCCAGCAGTTACTCGACTGGAGGAGGCTACACCTTC
- TRBJ2-7 TRBD1 TRBV6-1 CASTTGVPYEQYF TGTGCCAGCACTACAGGGGTCCCCTACGAGCAGTACTTC
few TRBJ2-2 TRBD2 TRBV20-1 CSATPAGGLTGELFF TGCAGTGCTACCCCAGCGGGAGGGCTCACCGGGGAGCTGTTTTTT
- TRBJ2-1 - TRBV20-1 CRPNLGSYNEQFF TGCAGACCTAATCTGGGCTCCTACAATGAGCAGTTCTTC
many TRBJ2-2 TRBD2 TRBV9 CASSESGANTGELFF TGTGCCAGCAGCGAGAGCGGGGCGAACACCGGGGAGCTGTTTTTT
few TRBJ2-2 - TRBV5-8 CASSSDVTNTGELFF TGTGCCAGCAGCTCGGACGTTACGAACACCGGGGAGCTGTTTTTT
many TRBJ1-6 - TRBV18 CASSQGTFNSPLHF TGTGCCAGCTCTCAAGGGACATTCAATTCACCCCTCCACTTT
many TRBJ1-5 - TRBV6-1 CASSEPDGEYSNQPQHF TGTGCCAGCAGTGAACCGGACGGAGAATATAGCAATCAGCCCCAGCATTTT
many TRBJ2-1 TRBD1 TRBV7-8 CASSFGTGDEQFF TGTGCCAGCAGTTTCGGGACAGGGGATGAGCAGTTCTTC
few TRBJ2-7 TRBD1 TRBV5-1 CASTRGGVLSYEQYF TGCGCCAGCACCCGAGGGGGCGTTCTGTCCTACGAGCAGTACTTC
few TRBJ2-5 - TRBV19 CASSIDLTGSSMGTQYF TGTGCCAGTAGTATAGATCTCACAGGGAGCTCGATGGGGACCCAGTACTTC
many TRBJ2-7 TRBD2 TRBV7-9 CASSLEGLAGTYEQYF TGTGCCAGCAGCTTAGAGGGGCTAGCGGGGACCTACGAGCAGTACTTC
- TRBJ2-7 - TRBV27 CASSRGRVGTYEQYF TGTGCCAGCTCGAGGGGACGGGTGGGGACCTACGAGCAGTACTTC
many TRBJ1-1 - TRBV6-1 CASTEVNTEAFF TGTGCCAGCACAGAAGTGAACACTGAAGCTTTCTTT
- TRBJ2-1 - TRBV29-1 CSGGEYNEQFF TGCAGCGGGGGAGAGTACAATGAGCAGTTCTTC
few TRBJ2-3 TRBD2 TRBV30 CAWSVAGAPDTQYF TGTGCCTGGAGTGTAGCGGGAGCCCCAGATACGCAGTATTTT
many TRBJ2-3 TRBD1 TRBV20-1 CSALNRGQTDTQYF TGCAGTGCCCTCAACAGGGGGCAAACAGATACGCAGTATTTT
many TRBJ2-7 - TRBV6-1 CASRFRAAVPEQYF TGTGCCAGCAGATTCCGGGCAGCCGTCCCCGAGCAGTACTTC
- TRBJ1-5 - TRBV12-3/TRBV12-4 CASSPSPVGQPQHF TGTGCCAGCAGTCCTTCCCCCGTTGGGCAGCCCCAGCATTTT
many TRBJ1-6 TRBD1 TRBV27 CASSQKDRLLTPLHF TGTGCCAGCAGTCAAAAGGACAGGCTGCTGACACCCCTCCACTTT
- TRBJ2-1 - TRBV2 CASGDSASSYNEQFF TGTGCCTCAGGAGATAGCGCCTCCTCCTACAATGAGCAGTTCTTC
- TRBJ2-7 - TRBV7-2 CASSSRVLNREQYF TGTGCCAGCAGCTCGCGTGTATTGAACCGCGAGCAGTACTTC
few TRBJ2-1 - TRBV20-1 CSASTIQGGEYNEQFF TGCAGTGCTAGCACGATTCAGGGTGGGGAGTACAATGAGCAGTTCTTC
many TRBJ1-6 TRBD1 TRBV12-3/TRBV12-4 CASSPTGQGNSPLHF TGTGCCAGCAGTCCCACGGGACAGGGTAATTCACCCCTCCACTTT
many TRBJ2-7 TRBD1 TRBV6-5 CASSYAGTGAYEQYF TGTGCCAGCAGTTACGCCGGGACAGGGGCCTACGAGCAGTACTTC
- TRBJ2-3 - TRBV6-1 CASSYMGGGTDTQYF TGTGCCAGCAGTTATATGGGCGGGGGCACAGATACGCAGTATTTT